A single sample is the source of the 24 T cell receptor beta chains below, sequenced in a study of blood T cell repertoires in COVID-19. Generated by immunoSEQ multiplex PCR, the TCRdb table keeps only in-frame clones and is missing some. Here the sample spans 250,000 to 350,000 clones, about 93% being singletons. Material: peripheral blood. These receptors were taken from a woman younger than 45 with COVID-19, enrolled during active disease.

The genes are TRBV7-2 and TRBJ1-2, with D perhaps matching TRBD1 (6 bases). V was pared by 5 bases and J by 5 bases, with 18 bases between. This CDR3 spans 15 amino acids. Germline V lookup: CDR1 SGHTA, CDR2 FQGNSA. The CDR3 DNA follows: TGTGCCAGCAGCATAAGGGGGGGCCTGAGGTATGGCTACACCTTC. As protein: CASSIRGGLRYGYTF.

The chain carries TRBV10-3 and TRBJ1-4; a weak D match, TRBD1 (5 bases). CDR3 length: 12 amino acids. CDR1 ENHRY and CDR2 SYGVKD come from the germline V gene. Trimming stripped 10 bases from V and 5 bases from J, with 11 bases between. The CDR3 spells CATGRTNEKLFF. The CDR3 region has the DNA TGTGCCACCGGTCGGACAAATGAAAAACTGTTTTTT.

This clone has just one count. V gene TRBV2 combines with J gene TRBJ2-7, with D perhaps matching TRBD1 (5 bases). Germline CDR1 and CDR2: SNHLY and FYNNEI. The CDR3 spans 14 residues. V was cut by 2 bases and J by 1 base, with 9 bases left in between. For the CDR3, the DNA is TGTGCCAGCAGTGAAACCGACAGTTCCTACGAGCAGTACTTC. Protein: CASSETDSSYEQYF.

This clone occurred once. The gene calls are TRBV4-1 and TRBJ2-5; tentative D call: TRBD2 (6 bases). This CDR3 spans 15 amino acids. V lost 4 bases, J lost 3 bases, and 15 bases lay in between. Germline V gene sequence: CDR1 MGHRA, CDR2 YSYEKL. CDR3 in amino acids: CASSPLGGGKETQYF. As DNA, the CDR3 is TGCGCCAGCAGCCCTTTGGGGGGAGGTAAAGAGACCCAGTACTTC.

The chain is built from TRBV6-1 and TRBJ1-2; D ambiguous. The germline V gene encodes CDR1 MNHNS and CDR2 SASEGT. The CDR3 totals 16 residues. The ends were cut back, 2 bases at V and 4 bases at J, with 17 bases in the middle. CDR3 amino acids: CASSEQISRPVYGYTF. The CDR3 DNA is TGTGCCAGCAGTGAACAGATTTCGAGGCCGGTCTATGGCTACACCTTC.

The CDR3 reads CASSYSGGQGAFEAFF. In nucleotides, the CDR3 is TGTGCCAGCAGTTACTCAGGAGGACAGGGGGCTTTTGAAGCTTTCTTT. J is TRBJ1-1 and V is TRBV6-6, with 11 positions matching TRBD1. The length of the CDR3 is 16 residues. Per the germline V gene, CDR1 is MNHNY and CDR2 is SVGAGI (reference sequence). The V and J ends lost 0 bases and 7 bases, in that order; junction bases with no gene match: 7.

This sequence joins TRBV6-5 and TRBJ1-5; D may be TRBD1 (6 bases). From germline, CDR1 is MNHEY and CDR2 SVGAGI. The CDR3 runs 14 residues. V lost 10 bases to trimming and J lost 7 bases, with 20 bases between them. As DNA, the CDR3 is TGTGCCATCCAGGAGAGGGGGAAAGGGCAGCCCCAGCATTTT. This sequence encodes CAIQERGKGQPQHF.

About this clone: Within the sample, other DNA sequences also encode this same CDR3. This chain joins TRBV6-5 and TRBJ1-1; no definite D call. This CDR3 region has 14 residues. V was trimmed by 5 bases and J by 1 base, leaving 11 bases between them. Looked up from germline, CDR1 is MNHEY and CDR2 is SVGAGI. The CDR3 protein is CASSPRGRNTEAFF. CDR3 DNA: TGTGCCAGCAGTCCTCGGGGTCGGAACACTGAAGCTTTCTTT.

The chain has TRBV5-1 and TRBJ1-6, with D perhaps TRBD1 (6 bases). This CDR3 has 14 residues. V was trimmed by 7 bases and J by 2 bases, leaving 10 bases between them. Germline assignment: CDR1 SGHRS and CDR2 YFSETQ. This CDR3 is CASAQGAYNSPLHF. CDR3 coding DNA: TGCGCCAGCGCACAGGGCGCCTATAATTCACCCCTCCACTTT.

The chain joins TRBV12-3 or TRBV12-4 to TRBJ1-3, with D unresolved. This CDR3 is 12 amino acids long. V gave up 2 bases and J gave up 6 bases, with 5 bases separating them. CDR3 loop: CASSLRENTIYF. The CDR3 bases are TGTGCCAGCAGTTTACGGGAAAACACCATATATTTT.

The CDR3 DNA sequence: TGTGCCAGCAGCTCGGTCTGGCAAGAGACCCAGTACTTC. It is translated as CASSSVWQETQYF. This chain uses TRBV5-6 with TRBJ2-5; D ambiguous. The CDR3 extends over 13 amino acids. In germline, CDR1 is SGHDT, CDR2 YYEEEE. V lost 3 bases to trimming and J lost 2 bases, with 8 bases between them. The full variable domain, in which reference TRBV5-6 and TRBJ2-5 provide the parts outside the CDR3, is DAGVTQSPTHLIKTRGQQVTLRCSPKSGHDTVSWYQQALGQGPQFIFQYYEEEERQRGNFPDRFSGHQFPNYSSELNVNALLLGDSALYLCASSSVWQETQYFGPGTRLLVL.

The chain joins TRBV7-9 to TRBJ2-5, with 9 bases aligning to TRBD1. V was pared by 6 bases and J by 3 bases, with 8 bases of the junction left unmatched. Germline-derived CDR1 and CDR2 are SEHNR and FQNEAQ (reference sequence). This CDR3 has 15 amino acids. CDR3 coding DNA: TGTGCCAGCAGACTCCCGGGACAGGGTAAAGAGACCCAGTACTTC. This encodes CASRLPGQGKETQYF.

This chain joins TRBV5-1 and TRBJ2-1; 14 bases are shared with TRBD2. CDR3 length: 15 amino acids. The trim removed 2 bases at V and 8 bases at J, leaving 3 bases unmatched. The germline V gene has CDR1 SGHRS and CDR2 YFSETQ. For the CDR3, the DNA is TGCGCCAGCAGCTTAGGACTAGCGGGAGGCTATGAGCAGTTCTTC. It codes for CASSLGLAGGYEQFF.

The chain couples TRBV5-5 to TRBJ1-1; a weak D match, TRBD1 (5 bases). Germline V CDR1 and CDR2: SGHKS, YYEKEE (reference sequence). V lost 1 base and J 2 bases, leaving 12 bases between the germline ends. The CDR3 sequence is 15 residues long. CDR3 nucleotide sequence: TGTGCCAGCAGCTTGTTAACAGGCCTAAACACTGAAGCTTTCTTT. Translation: CASSLLTGLNTEAFF.

This chain links TRBV28 with TRBJ2-6, with D possibly being TRBD2 (5 bases). The length of the CDR3 is 16 residues. Germline loops: CDR1 MDHEN, CDR2 SYDVKM. V was cut by 6 bases and J by 2 bases, with 14 bases left in between. In DNA, the CDR3 is TGTGCCAGCAGGCCCCCGGGGTGGGCTGGGGCCAACGTCCTGACTTTC. It translates to CASRPPGWAGANVLTF.

This sequence joins TRBV30 and TRBJ2-5; TRBD2 is a possible D gene (5 bases). The germline gives CDR1 GTSNPN, CDR2 SVGIG (reference sequence). The CDR3 has 12 residues. The ends were cut back, 4 bases at V and 3 bases at J, with 9 bases in the middle. CDR3 region: CAWTVEEETQYF. CDR3 DNA sequence: TGTGCCTGGACAGTGGAGGAAGAGACCCAGTACTTC. The whole variable domain, remainder taken from reference TRBV30 and TRBJ2-5, is SQTIHQWPATLVQPVGSPLSLECTVEGTSNPNLYWYRQAAGRGLQLLFYSVGIGQISSEVPQNLSASRPQDRQFILSSKKLLLSDSGFYLCAWTVEEETQYFGPGTRLLVL.

The chain links TRBV19 to TRBJ2-7, with 13 bases fitting TRBD2. The CDR3 contains 15 residues. In germline, CDR1 is LNHDA, CDR2 SQIVND (reference sequence). J lost 7 bases, V lost 6 bases, and 9 bases had no gene match. In DNA, the CDR3 is TGTGCCAGTAGGGGTGGACTAGCGGGAGTGGAAGAGCAGTACTTC. Translating gives CASRGGLAGVEEQYF.

This clone has only one observation. This chain connects TRBV12-3 or TRBV12-4 to TRBJ1-5; D is uncertain. V lost 3 bases and J 3 bases, leaving 6 bases between the germline ends. This CDR3 spans 13 amino acids. The CDR3 bases are TGTGCCAGCAGTTTGGACTACAATCAGCCCCAGCATTTT. Translated, it gives CASSLDYNQPQHF.

The rearrangement uses TRBV3-1 (or the pseudogene TRBV3-2) and TRBJ1-5, with TRBD1 as a possible D gene (5 bases). Germline lookup yields CDR1 LGHDT and CDR2 YNNKEL (reference sequence). V shed 5 bases and J shed 4 bases, with 15 bases lying between them. The CDR3 contains 15 residues. CDR3 sequence (DNA): TGTGCCAGCAGCTTGGGACTGACAGCGAATCAGCCCCAGCATTTT. Its translation: CASSLGLTANQPQHF.

This chain connects TRBV5-1 to TRBJ2-1, with a possible D match to TRBD1 (6 bases). V lost 5 bases to trimming and J lost 7 bases, with 16 bases between them. Per the germline V gene, CDR1 is SGHRS and CDR2 is YFSETQ. The length of the CDR3 is 14 residues. This CDR3 is CASSFTTGLNEQFF. CDR3 DNA sequence: TGCGCCAGCAGTTTTACTACAGGGTTGAATGAGCAGTTCTTC.

Here the CDR3 reads CASSQCGQGRAFF. As DNA, the CDR3 is TGCGCCAGCAGTCAGTGCGGACAGGGAAGAGCTTTCTTT. V and J are TRBV23-1 and TRBJ1-1, with TRBD1 matching over 8 bases. TRBV23-1 is filed as an ORF, its function uncertain. J was trimmed by 10 bases and V by 3 bases; bases with no gene match: 7. The CDR3 runs to 13 residues.

The sample holds one count of this clone. This rearrangement joins TRBV30 to TRBJ2-1; D perhaps matches TRBD2 (6 bases). V was clipped by 3 bases and J by 6 bases, with 6 bases between them. This CDR3 has 11 amino acids. Germline CDR1 is GTSNPN and CDR2 is SVGIG (reference sequence). CDR3 DNA sequence: TGTGCCTGGAGGGGGGGCAATGAGCAGTTCTTC. This codes for CAWRGGNEQFF.

This chain links TRBV19 with TRBJ1-2; 8 bases are shared with TRBD1. The ends lost 5 bases at V and 3 bases at J; junction bases unmatched: 8. Germline CDR1 LNHDA, CDR2 SQIVND (reference sequence). The CDR3 covers 15 residues. This CDR3 reads CASSLRDRWYYGYTF. CDR3 nucleotides: TGTGCCAGTAGTCTCCGGGACAGGTGGTACTATGGCTACACCTTC.

This chain uses TRBV7-9 with TRBJ2-5; D might be TRBD1 (5 bases). This CDR3 comprises 15 residues. Germline lookup yields CDR1 SEHNR and CDR2 FQNEAQ (reference sequence). The V gene lost 5 bases and the J gene lost 4 bases, with 17 bases spanning the gap. The CDR3 DNA is TGTGCCAGCAGCAAATCTACCGGCAGGGTAGAGACCCAGTACTTC. It codes for CASSKSTGRVETQYF.